This TCR beta chain derives from a study of technical replicates of blood from a few donors. Measured with immunoSEQ multiplex PCR; TCRdb has only the in-frame clones, and not every one. This table has tens of thousands of clones, approximately 94% appearing once. V dropped 0 bases and J dropped 3; count of bases not matched to a gene: 2. CDR1 is SGHRS and CDR2 is YFSETQ in the germline V gene. This CDR3 has 15 residues. The V call is TRBV5-1, the J call TRBJ2-2; 7 positions match TRBD1. The clonotype originates from a human donor in good health. Material: T cells isolated from PBMCs. Written as DNA, the CDR3 is TGCGCCAGCAGCTTGGGGGGACAGCACACCGGGGAGCTGTTTTTT. Translating gives CASSLGGQHTGELFF.